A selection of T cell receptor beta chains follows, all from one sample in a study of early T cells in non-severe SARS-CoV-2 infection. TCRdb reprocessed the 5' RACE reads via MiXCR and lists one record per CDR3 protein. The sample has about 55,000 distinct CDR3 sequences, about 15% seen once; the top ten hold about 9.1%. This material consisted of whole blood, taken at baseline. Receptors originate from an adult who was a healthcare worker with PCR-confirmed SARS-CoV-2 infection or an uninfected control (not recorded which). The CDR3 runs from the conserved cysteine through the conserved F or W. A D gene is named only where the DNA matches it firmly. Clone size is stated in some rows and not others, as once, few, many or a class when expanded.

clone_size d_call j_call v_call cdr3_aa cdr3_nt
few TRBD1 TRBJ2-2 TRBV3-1 CASSPRTGVAGELFF TGTGCCAGCAGCCCCCGGACAGGAGTGGCCGGGGAGCTGTTTTTT
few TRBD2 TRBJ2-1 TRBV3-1 CASSQALAGSYNEQFF TGTGCCAGCAGCCAAGCTCTAGCGGGGTCCTACAATGAGCAGTTCTTC
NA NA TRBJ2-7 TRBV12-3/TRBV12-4 CASSLGTIPAYEQYF TGTGCCAGCAGTTTGGGGACAATCCCAGCTTACGAGCAGTACTTC
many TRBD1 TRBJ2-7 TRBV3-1 CASSQVTGGHEQYF TGTGCCAGCAGCCAGGTAACAGGGGGTCACGAGCAGTACTTC
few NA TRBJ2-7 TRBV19 CASSLVGDEQYF TGTGCCAGTAGCCTCGTAGGGGATGAGCAGTACTTC
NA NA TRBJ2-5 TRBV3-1 CASSQADYAETQYF TGTGCCAGCAGCCAAGCCGACTACGCAGAGACCCAGTACTTC
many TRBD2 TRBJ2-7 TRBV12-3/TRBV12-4 CASSLSTSGGYEQYF TGTGCCAGCAGTTTAAGTACTAGCGGGGGATACGAGCAGTACTTC
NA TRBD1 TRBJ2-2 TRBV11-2 CASSFGTGVDTGELFF TGTGCCAGCAGCTTCGGGACAGGGGTGGACACCGGGGAGCTGTTTTTT
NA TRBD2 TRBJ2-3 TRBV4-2 CASSQAGGPTDTQYF TGTGCCAGCAGCCAAGCGGGGGGGCCCACAGATACGCAGTATTTT
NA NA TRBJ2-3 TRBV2 CASSVSVGTDTQYF TGTGCCAGCAGTGTATCGGTAGGGACAGATACGCAGTATTTT
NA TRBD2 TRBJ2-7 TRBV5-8 CASSLRREDLYEQYF TGTGCCAGCAGCTTGCGGCGGGAGGACCTCTACGAGCAGTACTTC
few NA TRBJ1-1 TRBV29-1 CSGGQRNTEAFF TGCAGCGGAGGACAGCGGAACACTGAAGCTTTCTTT
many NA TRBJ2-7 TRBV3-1 CASSGGIYEQYF TGTGCCAGCAGCGGAGGCATCTACGAGCAGTACTTC
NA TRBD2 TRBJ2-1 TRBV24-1 CATSSGSRNEQFF TGTGCCACCAGTAGCGGGAGTCGGAATGAGCAGTTCTTC
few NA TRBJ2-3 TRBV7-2 CASSSRQARRDTQYF TGTGCCAGCAGCTCGCGACAGGCCCGAAGGGATACGCAGTATTTT
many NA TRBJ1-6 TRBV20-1 CSARDLSSYNSPLHF TGCAGTGCTAGAGATCTTAGCTCCTATAATTCACCCCTCCACTTT
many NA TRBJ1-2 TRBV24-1 CATSGTDGYTF TGTGCCACCAGTGGGACGGATGGCTACACCTTC
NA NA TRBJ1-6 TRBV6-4 CASSDTGGPLSNSPLHF TGTGCCAGCAGTGACACTGGGGGCCCACTGAGTAATTCACCCCTCCACTTT
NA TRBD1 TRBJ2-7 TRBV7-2 CASSFRDRAFSEQYF TGTGCCAGCAGCTTCCGGGACAGGGCCTTTAGCGAGCAGTACTTC
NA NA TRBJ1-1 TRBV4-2 CASSPWEREEEAFF TGTGCCAGCAGCCCATGGGAAAGGGAAGAAGAAGCTTTCTTT
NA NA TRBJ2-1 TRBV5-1 CASTVGGDANEQFF TGCGCCAGCACCGTCGGTGGGGACGCCAATGAGCAGTTCTTC
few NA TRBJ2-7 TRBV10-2 CASSEGGSYEQYF TGCGCCAGCAGTGAAGGGGGTTCCTACGAGCAGTACTTC
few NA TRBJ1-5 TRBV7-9 CASTLSWGQPQHF TGTGCCAGCACCTTGTCCTGGGGACAGCCCCAGCATTTT
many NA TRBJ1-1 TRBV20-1 CSASIRDTEAFF TGCAGTGCTTCTATACGGGACACTGAAGCTTTCTTT
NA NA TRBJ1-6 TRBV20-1 CSARTGFYNSPLHF TGCAGTGCTAGGACGGGTTTTTATAATTCACCCCTCCACTTT
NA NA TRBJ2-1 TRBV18 CASSPAAGSNEQFF TGTGCCAGCTCACCAGCGGCAGGGAGCAATGAGCAGTTCTTC